This passage covers 27 T cell receptor beta chains from one sample sequenced in a study of blood T cell repertoires in COVID-19. Sequencing used immunoSEQ multiplex PCR; TCRdb keeps in-frame clones, though not all of them. Here the sample spans 250,000 or so clones, 80% to 90% being singletons. The sequencing input was PBMCs or T cells enriched from blood (not recorded which). These receptors all come from a woman aged 30 to 39 with acute COVID-19.

The table lists this clone with a count of one. V usage is TRBV19 and J usage is TRBJ2-7; possible D gene TRBD2, 5 bases. Trimming left V 5 bases short and J 1 base short, with 15 bases between. In germline, CDR1 is LNHDA, CDR2 SQIVND (reference sequence). This CDR3 is 15 amino acids long. In DNA form, the CDR3 reads TGTGCCAGTAGTGGGCTCGGCGAGGGATCCTACGAGCAGTACTTC. This codes for CASSGLGEGSYEQYF.

The J gene is TRBJ1-3, the V gene TRBV6-1; 8 bases are a match to TRBD1. There are 16 residues in the CDR3. V gave up 0 bases and J gave up 9 bases; unmatched junction bases: 10. Germline assignment: CDR1 MNHNS and CDR2 SASEGT. DNA for the CDR3: TGTGCCAGCAGTGAAGCGGAGGGGACAGGAGTTGGCACCATATATTTT. Protein: CASSEAEGTGVGTIYF.

The rearrangement joins TRBV30 to TRBJ1-6, with no clear D. Between the trimmed V and J ends, which lost 2 bases and 0 bases, there was a span of 8 bases. The CDR3 runs to 15 residues. Germline V gene sequence: CDR1 GTSNPN, CDR2 SVGIG (reference sequence). The CDR3: CAWSRASSYNSPLHF. The DNA of the CDR3 is TGTGCCTGGAGTCGAGCTAGCTCCTATAATTCACCCCTCCACTTT.

The rearrangement uses TRBV2 and TRBJ1-5, with a tentative D call TRBD1 (5 bases). Between the trimmed V and J ends, which lost 7 bases and 6 bases, there was a span of 19 bases. Germline CDR1 is SNHLY and CDR2 is FYNNEI. The CDR3 length is 15 residues. The CDR3 sequence: CASKALQGEGQPQHF. CDR3 in DNA: TGTGCCAGCAAGGCCCTCCAAGGGGAGGGTCAGCCCCAGCATTTT.

The CDR3 DNA sequence: TGTGCCTGGAGAGGGGGTAGGAACACTGAAGCTTTCTTT. This encodes CAWRGGRNTEAFF. V and J are TRBV30 and TRBJ1-1; possible D gene TRBD1, 6 bases. The CDR3 is made up of 13 amino acids. V lost 3 bases and J lost 1, with 9 bases in between. Germline CDR1 and CDR2: GTSNPN and SVGIG (reference sequence).

The gene calls are TRBV12-3 or TRBV12-4 and TRBJ2-7, with 8 bases aligning to TRBD1. CDR3 size: 13 residues. V shed 5 bases, J shed 6 bases, and the junction held 6 bases outside the gene matches. CDR3 residues: CASSQRTGGEQYF. The CDR3 bases are TGTGCCAGCAGTCAGCGAACAGGGGGCGAGCAGTACTTC.

This chain links TRBV7-2 with TRBJ1-2, with 8 bases identical to TRBD1. Per germline, CDR1 SGHTA and CDR2 FQGNSA. This CDR3 comprises 15 residues. Trimming took 0 bases from V and 7 from J; bases not matched to a gene: 7. CDR3 nucleotide sequence: TGTGCCAGCAGCTTAGCAACAGGGGGTACGGTTGGCTACACCTTC. This gives the protein CASSLATGGTVGYTF.

This clone has a single count. This chain connects TRBV6-6 to TRBJ1-1, with 9 bases that match TRBD1. The V gene's germline CDR1 is MNHNY and CDR2 SVGAGI (reference sequence). The CDR3 runs 12 residues. The trim removed 7 bases at V and 4 bases at J, leaving 1 base unmatched. Here the CDR3 DNA reads TGTGCCAGCAACAGGGGGCTCACTGAAGCTTTCTTT. It specifies CASNRGLTEAFF.

J is TRBJ1-2 and V is TRBV18; the match to TRBD1 covers 9 bases. The CDR3 loop spans 18 amino acids. Germline lookup yields CDR1 KGHSH and CDR2 LQKENI. V was clipped by 5 bases and J by 4 bases; unmatched bases: 17. The chain's CDR3 is CASSSGTGPVWDTYGYTF. The CDR3 DNA reads TGTGCCAGCTCAAGTGGGACAGGGCCCGTTTGGGATACCTATGGCTACACCTTC.

The gene calls are TRBV4-3 and TRBJ2-1; 7 bases match TRBD1. CDR3 size: 13 residues. In germline, CDR1 is LGHNA, CDR2 YSLEER. V lost 2 bases, J lost 8 bases, and 3 bases stayed unmatched. DNA of the CDR3: TGCGCCAGCAGCCAACCTGACAGGGATGAGCAGTTCTTC. It codes for CASSQPDRDEQFF.

The chain is built from TRBV11-2 and TRBJ1-1; D uncertain. Per the germline V gene, CDR1 is SGHAT and CDR2 is FQNNGV. The CDR3 consists of 14 residues. The V end was cut by 4 bases, the J end by 1 base, with 10 bases between. The CDR3 DNA reads TGTGCCAGCAGCTCTATCACTGGGAACACTGAAGCTTTCTTT. Translation: CASSSITGNTEAFF. The full variable domain, with the rest looked up from reference TRBV11-2 and TRBJ1-1, is EAGVAQSPRYKIIEKRQSVAFWCNPISGHATLYWYQQILGQGPKLLIQFQNNGVVDDSQLPKDRFSAERLKGVDSTLKIQPAKLEDSAVYLCASSSITGNTEAFFGQGTRLTVV.

The rearrangement joins TRBV11-1 to TRBJ1-2; 9 bases are shared with TRBD1. The J segment lost 8 bases and the V segment lost 4 bases, leaving 8 bases of the junction unmatched. The germline V gene has CDR1 SGHAT and CDR2 FQDESV (reference sequence). This CDR3 is 14 amino acids long. CDR3 amino acids: CASSSEGTGYGYTF. CDR3 coding DNA: TGTGCCAGCAGCTCTGAAGGGACAGGGTACGGCTACACCTTC. Variable domain in full (rest from reference TRBV11-1 and TRBJ1-2): EAEVAQSPRYKITEKSQAVAFWCDPISGHATLYWYRQILGQGPELLVQFQDESVVDDSQLPKDRFSAERLKGVDSTLKIQPAELGDSAMYLCASSSEGTGYGYTFGSGTRLTVV.

V is TRBV6-4 and J is TRBJ2-2, with D tentatively TRBD1 (6 bases). In germline, CDR1 is MRHNA, CDR2 SNTAGT. V lost 6 bases and J 5 bases, leaving 10 bases between the germline ends. This CDR3 is 13 amino acids long. The CDR3 coding sequence is TGTGCCAGCAGAGCACAGGGAACCGGGGAGCTGTTTTTT. Its translation is CASRAQGTGELFF.

This clone showed up just a few times. The CDR3 protein is CASSPRVVGTEAFF. CDR3 bases: TGTGCCAGCAGTCCCAGGGTTGTGGGGACTGAAGCTTTCTTT. V gene TRBV27 combines with J gene TRBJ1-1, with D perhaps matching TRBD1 (5 bases). The CDR3 consists of 14 residues. Germline CDR1 reads MNHEY; CDR2 reads SMNVEV (reference sequence). The V gene lost 5 bases and the J gene lost 5 bases, with 15 bases spanning the gap.

This chain connects TRBV30 to TRBJ2-7; D perhaps matches TRBD1 (6 bases). CDR3 length: 13 residues. V was pared by 5 bases and J by 3 bases, with 14 bases between. Germline CDR1 GTSNPN, CDR2 SVGIG (reference sequence). The CDR3 nucleotides read TGTGCCTGGGGGGGCCCGAACCTCTACGAGCAGTACTTC. It yields the protein CAWGGPNLYEQYF.

This CDR3 is CASSQNAGLNEKLFF. Written as DNA, the CDR3 is TGTGCCAGCTCACAAAATGCAGGACTTAATGAAAAACTGTTTTTT. The rearrangement uses TRBV18 and TRBJ1-4; D is uncertain. This CDR3 comprises 15 residues. Between the trimmed V and J ends, which lost 4 bases and 4 bases, there was a span of 13 bases. In germline, CDR1 is KGHSH, CDR2 LQKENI.

V and J are TRBV19 and TRBJ1-1; the D gene is possibly TRBD1 (6 bases). Trimming cost V 9 bases and J 0 bases, with 14 bases left between them. The CDR3 length is 14 residues. The germline CDR1 and CDR2 sequences are LNHDA and SQIVND (reference sequence). For the CDR3, the DNA is TGTGCCAGCCAAACGGACAGACTGAACACTGAAGCTTTCTTT. The encoded protein is CASQTDRLNTEAFF.

The V gene is TRBV7-6, the J gene TRBJ1-3; D remains ambiguous. Germline V gives CDR1 SGHVS, CDR2 FNYEAQ. The CDR3 has 14 residues. V was clipped by 5 bases and J by 4 bases, with 12 bases between them. The CDR3 region has the DNA TGTGCCAGCAGCCCCTCCATTCTAGGAAACACCATATATTTT. It specifies CASSPSILGNTIYF.

The V gene is TRBV18, the J gene TRBJ1-1, with D perhaps TRBD1 (6 bases). Germline V gives CDR1 KGHSH, CDR2 LQKENI. V was clipped by 6 bases and J by 5 bases, with 13 bases between them. There are 13 residues in the CDR3. The CDR3: CASSYNRETEAFF. The CDR3 DNA reads as TGTGCCAGCTCGTACAACAGGGAAACTGAAGCTTTCTTT.

The chain is built from TRBV7-9 and TRBJ1-1; 9 nucleotides match TRBD1. The ends lost 5 bases at V and 3 bases at J; junction bases unmatched: 13. Germline assignment: CDR1 SEHNR and CDR2 FQNEAQ (reference sequence). This CDR3 has 17 amino acids. CDR3: CASSLTRDRVIDTEAFF. CDR3 DNA sequence: TGTGCCAGCAGCCTCACCCGGGACAGGGTTATTGACACTGAAGCTTTCTTT.

V usage is TRBV5-8 and J usage is TRBJ1-5; 8 nucleotides align to TRBD1. This CDR3 is built from 16 residues. With 1 base clipped from V and 2 bases from J, the junction kept 5 bases outside the gene matches. Germline CDR1 SGHTS, CDR2 YDEGEE. CDR3 sequence reads: CASSLFPGGRNQPQHF. The CDR3 nucleotides are TGTGCCAGCAGCTTGTTCCCAGGGGGCCGCAATCAGCCCCAGCATTTT. Drawing the rest from reference TRBV5-8 and TRBJ1-5, the complete variable domain is EAGVTQSPTHLIKTRGQQATLRCSPISGHTSVYWYQQALGLGLQFLLWYDEGEERNRGNFPPRFSGRQFPNYSSELNVNALELEDSALYLCASSLFPGGRNQPQHFGDGTRLSIL.

V gene TRBV11-2 combines with J gene TRBJ1-6, with D tentatively TRBD1 (5 bases). The CDR3 extends over 13 amino acids. The germline V gene has CDR1 SGHAT and CDR2 FQNNGV. The germline V and J ends were trimmed by 1 base and 11 bases, with 9 bases remaining between them. Written as DNA, the CDR3 is TGTGCCAGCAGCTTAGGATTCAGGGCACCCCTCCACTTT. Translation gives CASSLGFRAPLHF.

This clone was recorded once. The J gene is TRBJ2-3, the V gene TRBV2; tentatively, D is TRBD1 (5 bases). Deletions cut 10 bases from V and 2 bases from J, with 19 bases between. This CDR3 spans 15 amino acids. The germline V gene encodes CDR1 SNHLY and CDR2 FYNNEI. CDR3 sequence reads: CATGHLPSNTDTQYF. As DNA, the CDR3 is TGTGCCACCGGACACCTTCCCTCAAACACAGATACGCAGTATTTT.

V gene TRBV6-5 combines with J gene TRBJ2-2; possible D gene TRBD1, 6 bases. Germline V CDR1 and CDR2: MNHEY, SVGAGI. The CDR3 extends over 15 amino acids. Trimming took off 4 bases at V and 5 bases at J, with 14 bases between the two ends. CDR3 sequence (DNA): TGTGCCAGCAGTTCTGGACAGATCCGGACCGGGGAGCTGTTTTTT. Its protein is CASSSGQIRTGELFF.

The chain couples TRBV25-1 to TRBJ2-3; 7 bases line up with TRBD2. V trimming: 8 bases; J trimming: 2 bases; junction bases outside the gene matches: 10. The CDR3 contains 15 residues. From germline, CDR1 is MGHDK and CDR2 SYGVNS. The CDR3 protein is CASQDPTSSTDTQYF. DNA for the CDR3: TGTGCCAGCCAGGACCCGACTAGCTCCACAGATACGCAGTATTTT.

The J gene is TRBJ1-6, the V gene TRBV7-2; perhaps TRBD1 as D (6 bases). V lost 11 bases and J 0 bases, leaving 14 bases between the germline ends. Germline CDR1 SGHTA, CDR2 FQGNSA. CDR3 length: 15 amino acids. The CDR3 DNA sequence: TGTGCCTCCTCGAGGGGGAGCTCCTATAATTCACCCCTCCACTTT. Its protein product is CASSRGSSYNSPLHF.

The chain has TRBV9 and TRBJ2-5; tentatively, D is TRBD1 (5 bases). The CDR3 sequence is 14 residues long. The germline V gene has CDR1 SGDLS and CDR2 YYNGEE. The V and J ends lost 1 base and 7 bases respectively, with 14 bases between them. In nucleotides, the CDR3 is TGTGCCAGCAGCGTATTCAGGGAAGGTGCGACCCAGTACTTC. It specifies CASSVFREGATQYF.